Listed below are T cell receptor beta chains from one sample, sequenced in a study of cytomegalovirus exposure and HLA in healthy donors. Sequenced by immunoSEQ multiplex PCR; TCRdb stores in-frame clones only, minus some. The table shows approximately 140,000 clones, with 60% to 85% occurring only once. Sample: PBMCs. These receptors all come from a male donor in good health and CMV-seronegative. The CDR3 runs from the conserved cysteine through the conserved F or W. A D gene is named only where the DNA matches it firmly. Where a row states a size, it is once, few, many or the class of an expanded clone; other rows omit it.

CDR3 | size | J | V | D
CASSVDAHNYGYTF | once | TRBJ1-2 | TRBV9 | -
CATSRGKGNQPQHF | - | TRBJ1-5 | TRBV15 | -
CSVEGGTAAGELFF | - | TRBJ2-2 | TRBV29-1 | TRBD1
CASSQEGTDYYGYTF | - | TRBJ1-2 | TRBV4-2 | -
CASSLAPETGLGAFF | - | TRBJ1-1 | TRBV5-1 | -
CASSAGTTFTDTQYF | - | TRBJ2-3 | TRBV2 | TRBD2
CASSLGQINEKLFF | - | TRBJ1-4 | TRBV5-1 | -
CASSLWGGSNTEAFF | - | TRBJ1-1 | TRBV27 | -
CASQIKGASLGGYTF | few | TRBJ1-2 | TRBV19 | TRBD1
CASSFRQGLNEKLFF | - | TRBJ1-4 | TRBV5-6 | -
CASSGQGPSVTEAFF | few | TRBJ1-1 | TRBV5-1 | TRBD1
CASMEWVDYEQYF | - | TRBJ2-7 | TRBV5-5 | -
CASSSWEGNYGYTF | - | TRBJ1-2 | TRBV6-6 | -
CASSKGQEANYGYTF | - | TRBJ1-2 | TRBV6-5 | TRBD1
CASSQVWRTGELFF | - | TRBJ2-2 | TRBV6-5 | -
CASSTQGNGNEKLFF | - | TRBJ1-4 | TRBV19 | -
CASSLDRQGTQYF | - | TRBJ2-5 | TRBV7-9 | -
CASSRAVGATEAFF | - | TRBJ1-1 | TRBV27 | -
CASSVASGGYNEQFF | - | TRBJ2-1 | TRBV9 | TRBD2
CATRETGVNTEAFF | - | TRBJ1-1 | TRBV15 | TRBD1
CASSQRGGGGHTGELFF | - | TRBJ2-2 | TRBV4-2 | -
CASSFQGLGTEAFF | - | TRBJ1-1 | TRBV5-6 | -
CASSVDRGTAPYEQYF | once | TRBJ2-7 | TRBV9 | -
CASSLAREKNIQYF | - | TRBJ2-4 | TRBV7-9 | -
CASSQQMSGEGYTF | - | TRBJ1-2 | TRBV4-3 | -
CASSQAPGGTEAFF | - | TRBJ1-1 | TRBV4-1 | TRBD1
CASSGTGTGDTEAFF | - | TRBJ1-1 | TRBV5-6 | TRBD1
CASSLGQTTGGRETQYF | - | TRBJ2-5 | TRBV5-1 | -
CASSPRDRGNAGELFF | - | TRBJ2-2 | TRBV27 | TRBD1
CASSTRQGGTDTQYF | - | TRBJ2-3 | TRBV18 | TRBD1
CASSLRLAGTDTQYF | few | TRBJ2-3 | TRBV5-8 | -
CASSQDSSGTYEQYF | - | TRBJ2-7 | TRBV4-1 | TRBD2
CASSPRTSGFNEQFF | - | TRBJ2-1 | TRBV9 | TRBD2
CASTVSGGLHEQYF | - | TRBJ2-7 | TRBV14 | -
CASSGRENEQFF | - | TRBJ2-1 | TRBV11-2 | TRBD2
CASSYFATNEKLFF | - | TRBJ1-4 | TRBV4-3 | -
CARSPPGGSYEQYF | - | TRBJ2-7 | TRBV5-3 | -
CASSLDRGRAVEAFF | few | TRBJ1-1 | TRBV27 | TRBD1
CASSAPGGGTTEAFF | - | TRBJ1-1 | TRBV9 | -
CASSLYLAGGLPYSYEQYF | - | TRBJ2-7 | TRBV5-1 | TRBD2
CASSSSGNVKTQYF | once | TRBJ2-5 | TRBV7-2 | TRBD2
CASSPRDDRQNTEAFF | - | TRBJ1-1 | TRBV4-2 | -
CASSQSWRGLWEQYF | - | TRBJ2-7 | TRBV23-1 | -
CASSQDGGRGSYNEQFF | few | TRBJ2-1 | TRBV14 | -
CASSLEGRVTNEKLFF | - | TRBJ1-4 | TRBV7-9 | -
CSVGDGAGGYTF | - | TRBJ1-2 | TRBV29-1 | -
CASSVSPSGSFSSYEQYF | - | TRBJ2-7 | TRBV9 | TRBD2
CASSPGLAEGYEQYF | - | TRBJ2-7 | TRBV18 | TRBD2
CASSVLVNNEQFF | - | TRBJ2-1 | TRBV9 | -
CASSIVAGLNTEAFF | - | TRBJ1-1 | TRBV19 | -
CASSPNSRVGELFF | - | TRBJ2-2 | TRBV4-3 | -
CASSVAGTGTDTQYF | - | TRBJ2-3 | TRBV9 | TRBD1